What follows are 16 T cell receptor beta chains derived from one specimen sequenced in a study of OX40 agonist ivuxolimab in advanced cancers. Sequenced by immunoSEQ multiplex PCR; TCRdb stores in-frame clones only, minus some. The sample holds tens of thousands of clones, around 90% seen once. Sequenced here: CD4+ or CD8+ T cells sorted from blood, sampled in a trial of the OX40 agonist ivuxolimab. These receptors were obtained from an adult with an advanced solid tumor such as melanoma, head and neck, liver or kidney cancer.

This sequence joins TRBV11-3 and TRBJ2-7; D gene uncertain. The CDR3 extends over 11 amino acids. Germline CDR1 SGHNT, CDR2 YENEEA. The V end lost 6 bases, the J end lost 2 bases, and 5 bases lay between the germline ends. CDR3 in DNA: TGTGCCAGCAGGTCTACCTACGAGCAGTACTTC. Translation gives CASRSTYEQYF.

CDR3 DNA: TGTGCCAGCAGCGCGGGGCATGGGAATCAGCCCCAGCATTTT. Its protein is CASSAGHGNQPQHF. The chain is built from TRBV7-9 and TRBJ1-5; possibly TRBD1 for D (5 bases). The CDR3 runs 14 residues. Germline V CDR1 and CDR2: SEHNR, FQNEAQ (reference sequence). Trimming pared 5 bases from V and 4 bases from J, leaving 12 bases between. Filled out from reference TRBV7-9 and TRBJ1-5, the complete variable domain reads DTGVSQNPRHKITKRGQNVTFRCDPISEHNRLYWYRQTLGQGPEFLTYFQNEAQLEKSRLLSDRFSAERPKGSFSTLEIQRTEQGDSAMYLCASSAGHGNQPQHFGDGTRLSIL.

The DNA of the CDR3 is TGTGCCAGCAGCTTAGGGACTAGCAGGCCTTACTTCTTC. Translating gives CASSLGTSRPYFF. The V and J genes are TRBV7-2 and TRBJ2-1, with 8 bases that match TRBD2. This CDR3 has 13 amino acids. The trim removed 1 base at V and 16 bases at J, leaving 9 bases unmatched. Per germline, CDR1 SGHTA and CDR2 FQGNSA.

V and J are TRBV5-1 and TRBJ1-1; 7 bases line up with TRBD1. This CDR3 region has 15 residues. With 4 bases clipped from V and 1 base from J, the junction kept 7 bases outside the gene matches. Germline V gene sequence: CDR1 SGHRS, CDR2 YFSETQ. The CDR3 here is CASSQKTGRNTEAFF. The CDR3 DNA follows: TGCGCCAGCAGCCAAAAGACAGGGAGGAACACTGAAGCTTTCTTT.

J is TRBJ2-1 and V is TRBV28, with 7 positions matching TRBD2. Germline CDR1 MDHEN, CDR2 SYDVKM. This CDR3 comprises 14 residues. V lost 3 bases, J lost 6 bases, and 5 bases stayed unmatched. CDR3 DNA: TGTGCCAGCAGTTTGGGACTACTAGTCAATGAGCAGTTCTTC. It encodes CASSLGLLVNEQFF.

To note about this clone: The junction shows a germline mismatch at one end, possibly a read error. V usage is TRBV25-1 and J usage is TRBJ2-7, with D perhaps TRBD1 (5 bases). This CDR3 has 13 amino acids. CDR1 is MGHDK and CDR2 is SYGVNS in the germline V gene. The CDR3: CASSRQGSDEQYF. In nucleotides, the CDR3 is TGTGCCAGCAGTCGGCAGGGCTCCGACGAGCAGTACTTC.

The sample holds one count of this clone. The genes are TRBV5-1 and TRBJ2-3, with D possibly called TRBD1 or TRBD2 (5 bases each). From germline, CDR1 is SGHRS and CDR2 YFSETQ. The germline V and J ends were trimmed by 0 bases and 9 bases, with 14 bases remaining between them. The CDR3 contains 14 residues. CDR3 sequence reads: CASSLEQLGTTQYF. In DNA, the CDR3 is TGCGCCAGCAGCTTGGAACAGCTCGGGACGACGCAGTATTTT.

V gene TRBV19 combines with J gene TRBJ1-2, with a weak D call TRBD1 (5 bases). The CDR3 length is 14 residues. The ends were cut back, 4 bases at V and 1 base at J, with 10 bases in the middle. The germline V gene has CDR1 LNHDA and CDR2 SQIVND (reference sequence). CDR3 sequence (DNA): TGTGCCAGTAGTAAGGGGCGGGATAACTATGGCTACACCTTC. The encoded protein is CASSKGRDNYGYTF.

The chain combines TRBV11-2 with TRBJ1-1, with a possible D match to TRBD1 (6 bases). The germline V and J ends were trimmed by 3 bases and 2 bases, with 13 bases remaining between them. This CDR3 is 15 amino acids long. The germline CDR1 and CDR2 sequences are SGHAT and FQNNGV. CDR3 coding DNA: TGTGCCAGCAGCTTGGAACCGGGGGCTAACACTGAAGCTTTCTTT. Encoded protein: CASSLEPGANTEAFF.

The V gene is TRBV6-4, the J gene TRBJ2-3; 7 bases match TRBD1. The germline V gene has CDR1 MRHNA and CDR2 SNTAGT. The CDR3 runs to 17 residues. The ends lost 5 bases at V and 2 bases at J; junction bases unmatched: 13. The CDR3 protein is CASSRDTGTENTDTQYF. The CDR3 DNA reads as TGTGCCAGCAGTCGCGACACCGGGACAGAAAACACAGATACGCAGTATTTT.

The V and J genes are TRBV28 and TRBJ1-2; TRBD1 is a possible D gene (6 bases). This CDR3 contains 15 residues. Germline V gene lookup returns CDR1 MDHEN and CDR2 SYDVKM. The germline V and J ends were trimmed by 4 bases and 1 base, with 13 bases remaining between them. Here the CDR3 reads CASSSPDRLNYGYTF. In nucleotides, the CDR3 is TGTGCCAGCAGTTCCCCTGACAGGCTTAACTATGGCTACACCTTC.

The CDR3 reads CASTVGLNNEQFF. For the CDR3, the DNA is TGTGCCAGCACAGTGGGACTGAACAATGAGCAGTTCTTC. The V gene is TRBV11-2, the J gene TRBJ2-1, with D perhaps matching TRBD2 (6 bases). This CDR3 has 13 amino acids. The germline V and J ends were trimmed by 7 bases and 5 bases, with 12 bases remaining between them. Germline assignment: CDR1 SGHAT and CDR2 FQNNGV.

The chain carries TRBV5-1 and TRBJ2-1; D tentatively reads TRBD1 or TRBD2 (5 bases each). The CDR3 consists of 15 residues. CDR1 is SGHRS, CDR2 YFSETQ, per germline. V lost 0 bases, J lost 3 bases, and 10 bases lay in between. The CDR3 here is CASSLVGPNYNEQFF. CDR3 in DNA: TGCGCCAGCAGCTTGGTGGGACCCAACTACAATGAGCAGTTCTTC.

This clone was detected only a few times. This rearrangement joins TRBV15 to TRBJ2-7; 9 bases match TRBD1. Germline values: CDR1 LNHNV, CDR2 YYDKDF (reference sequence). The CDR3 sequence is 16 residues long. Trimming cost V 0 bases and J 6 bases; bases outside gene matches: 9. In DNA form, the CDR3 reads TGTGCCACCAGCAGAGATCCCGGGACAGGGTATACCGAGCAGTACTTC. It specifies CATSRDPGTGYTEQYF.

The chain couples TRBV28 to TRBJ1-6, with D maybe TRBD1 (6 bases). This CDR3 is 15 amino acids long. Germline V gives CDR1 MDHEN, CDR2 SYDVKM. The V end lost 6 bases, the J end lost 7 bases, and 16 bases lay between the germline ends. CDR3 region: CASSSPGGANSPLHF. CDR3 nucleotides: TGTGCCAGCAGCTCTCCGGGGGGGGCCAATTCACCCCTCCACTTT.

The chain joins TRBV18 to TRBJ1-1, with a possible D match to TRBD1 (5 bases). The V end was cut by 6 bases, the J end by 8 bases, with 13 bases between. The V gene's germline CDR1 is KGHSH and CDR2 LQKENI. The CDR3 has 12 amino acids. The CDR3 here is CASSPVAGEAFF. The CDR3 DNA follows: TGTGCCAGCTCCCCGGTCGCAGGGGAAGCTTTCTTT.